A selection of T cell receptor beta chains follows, all from one sample in a study of patients and donors after allogeneic stem cell transplantation. TCRdb re-called the RT-PCR reads through MiXCR, storing one row per CDR3 protein. This repertoire shows 920,000 or so distinct CDR3 sequences, more than 15% found once; its top ten account for 5% to 6.5%. Sequenced material: blood, either unsorted or a sorted T cell fraction (not recorded which). Receptors were obtained from a human donor who was either an allogeneic HSCT recipient or a stem cell or donor lymphocyte infusion donor (not recorded which). It is not recorded whose cells these are; they may come from a transplant donor. Each CDR3 is given with its conserved first and last residue. The order of the fields is clone size, V gene, CDR3 length, D gene, J gene, CDR3 protein, CDR3 DNA. The D gene is left open where the match is weak. The size of a clone is reported for some rows only, either as once, few or many, or as a class for expanded clones.

.	TRBV28	13	.	TRBJ2-7	CASSSRWGYEQYF	TGTGCCAGCAGTTCCCGATGGGGCTACGAGCAGTACTTC
many	TRBV12-3/TRBV12-4	13	.	TRBJ1-4	CASSPGTGEKLFF	TGTGCCAGCAGCCCCGGGACGGGGGAAAAACTGTTTTTT
few	TRBV9	16	.	TRBJ1-1	CASSTQGGAMNTEAFF	TGTGCCAGCAGCACCCAAGGGGGGGCGATGAACACTGAAGCTTTCTTT
many	TRBV18	12	.	TRBJ2-1	CASSPDSLEQFF	TGTGCCAGCTCACCCGACAGTCTTGAGCAGTTCTTC
few	TRBV11-2	13	.	TRBJ2-7	CASSTNSGYEQYF	TGTGCCAGCAGTACAAACTCGGGGTACGAGCAGTACTTC
many	TRBV5-1	12	.	TRBJ2-7	CASSLDNSEQYF	TGCGCCAGCAGCTTGGACAACTCCGAGCAGTACTTC
.	TRBV9	15	.	TRBJ1-1	CASSPLQGRWTEAFF	TGTGCCAGCAGCCCTCTGCAGGGAAGGTGGACTGAAGCTTTCTTT
once	TRBV6-1	14	TRBD1	TRBJ2-7	CASLRRDSSYEQYF	TGTGCCAGCTTGCGTCGGGACAGCTCCTACGAGCAGTACTTC
few	TRBV6-2/TRBV6-3	12	.	TRBJ2-4	CASSYSVIIQYF	TGTGCCAGCAGTTACTCAGTCATCATTCAGTACTTC
few	TRBV5-8	15	TRBD2	TRBJ2-2	CASSFGTKAVGELFF	TGTGCCAGCAGCTTCGGGACTAAGGCGGTCGGGGAGCTGTTTTTT
.	TRBV4-3	15	.	TRBJ1-5	CASSQDRASNQPQHF	TGCGCCAGCAGCCAAGACAGGGCCAGCAATCAGCCCCAGCATTTT
many	TRBV4-2	15	TRBD2	TRBJ2-7	CASSQGLAGEYEQYF	TGTGCCAGCAGCCAGGGACTAGCGGGAGAATACGAGCAGTACTTC
few	TRBV25-1	14	.	TRBJ1-2	CASSELGAGYGYTF	TGTGCCAGCAGTGAATTGGGCGCCGGCTATGGCTACACCTTC
.	TRBV30	14	TRBD1	TRBJ2-7	CAWSPTGGGYEQYF	TGTGCCTGGAGTCCCACAGGGGGCGGGTACGAGCAGTACTTC
many	TRBV11-1	14	TRBD1	TRBJ1-1	CASSLRDRHTEAFF	TGTGCCAGCAGCTTAAGGGACAGACACACTGAAGCTTTCTTT
.	TRBV28	16	TRBD1	TRBJ1-2	CASSLSGTVVNYGYTF	TGTGCCAGCAGTTTGTCCGGGACAGTGGTTAACTATGGCTACACCTTC
.	TRBV2	15	TRBD1	TRBJ1-3	CASSESDRAGNTIYF	TGTGCCAGCAGTGAATCAGACAGGGCTGGAAACACCATATATTTT
few	TRBV6-7	8	.	TRBJ2-1	CASFEQFF	TGTGCCAGCTTTGAGCAGTTCTTC
.	TRBV11-3	16	.	TRBJ2-1	CASSLAATSGYNEQFF	TGTGCCAGCAGCTTGGCCGCTACGAGCGGTTACAATGAGCAGTTCTTC
.	TRBV2	17	.	TRBJ2-1	CASSEPLTGGNYNEQFF	TGTGCCAGCAGTGAACCCTTGACAGGTGGGAACTACAATGAGCAGTTCTTC
few	TRBV6-1	17	TRBD2	TRBJ2-3	CASSRDRTSGNTDTQYF	TGTGCCAGCAGTAGGGATAGGACTAGCGGGAACACAGATACGCAGTATTTT
few	TRBV6-5	16	TRBD2	TRBJ2-4	CASSYSSGGAAGIQYF	TGTGCCAGCAGTTACTCGAGCGGGGGGGCCGCGGGCATTCAGTACTTC
few	TRBV5-1	14	TRBD1	TRBJ2-5	CASSLDDRAETQYF	TGCGCCAGCAGCTTGGATGACAGGGCGGAGACCCAGTACTTC
.	TRBV5-1	13	.	TRBJ2-7	CASSTDSFYEQYF	TGCGCCAGCAGCACGGACAGTTTCTACGAGCAGTACTTC
.	TRBV9	16	TRBD2	TRBJ2-5	CASSKGSGRARETQYF	TGTGCCAGCAGCAAGGGTAGCGGGAGGGCCCGGGAGACCCAGTACTTC
.	TRBV20-1	15	TRBD2	TRBJ2-1	CSANGPGLADNEQFF	TGCAGTGCTAATGGGCCGGGACTAGCGGACAATGAGCAGTTCTTC
many	TRBV29-1	14	TRBD2	TRBJ2-7	CSVVLAGGAYEQYF	TGCAGCGTTGTCTTAGCGGGAGGGGCCTACGAGCAGTACTTC
few	TRBV29-1	14	.	TRBJ2-1	CSVVRATSYNEQFF	TGCAGCGTTGTTCGGGCGACCTCCTACAATGAGCAGTTCTTC
many	TRBV12-3/TRBV12-4	15	.	TRBJ2-7	CASSFSRLRSYEQYF	TGTGCCAGCAGTTTTAGTAGACTCCGCTCCTACGAGCAGTACTTC
many	TRBV7-2	15	.	TRBJ1-5	CASSLDGGRNQPQHF	TGTGCCAGCAGCTTAGACGGGGGACGCAATCAGCCCCAGCATTTT
.	TRBV28	15	.	TRBJ1-2	CASSSGRNSPQSYTF	TGTGCCAGCAGTTCTGGACGTAACTCCCCCCAGAGCTACACCTTC
.	TRBV7-6	13	TRBD1	TRBJ2-7	CASSLGQGREQYF	TGTGCCAGCAGCTTGGGACAGGGGAGGGAGCAGTACTTC
few	TRBV4-2	14	.	TRBJ1-1	CASSQAGTVPEAFF	TGTGCCAGCAGCCAAGCGGGAACGGTCCCTGAAGCTTTCTTT
few	TRBV7-9	17	.	TRBJ1-1	CASSAAGSPDLNTEAFF	TGTGCCAGCAGCGCGGCGGGGAGCCCGGACCTGAACACTGAAGCTTTCTTT
.	TRBV24-1	15	TRBD2	TRBJ2-5	CATENGRSLEETQYF	TGTGCCACCGAGAACGGGAGGTCCTTGGAGGAGACCCAGTACTTC
.	TRBV6-2/TRBV6-3	16	.	TRBJ2-1	CASSPTGGLPPNEQFF	TGTGCCAGCAGCCCGACGGGGGGCCTCCCCCCCAATGAGCAGTTCTTC
.	TRBV27	14	.	TRBJ2-7	CASSLWGRRYEQYF	TGTGCCAGCAGTTTATGGGGCAGACGATACGAGCAGTACTTC
few	TRBV20-1	14	.	TRBJ1-1	CSARETLLNTEAFF	TGCAGTGCTAGGGAGACTCTTTTGAACACTGAAGCTTTCTTT
once	TRBV7-9	17	.	TRBJ2-7	CASSSPLQTGSSYEQYF	TGTGCCAGCAGCTCACCTCTACAGACAGGTAGCTCCTACGAGCAGTACTTC
.	TRBV24-1	18	.	TRBJ2-2	CATSDFRDTLTNTGELFF	TGTGCCACCAGTGACTTCCGGGACACTCTTACGAACACCGGGGAGCTGTTTTTT
few	TRBV6-1	19	TRBD2	TRBJ2-2	CASRLSGRTGGGGTGELFF	TGTGCCAGCAGGCTTAGCGGGAGAACTGGGGGTGGCGGCACCGGGGAGCTGTTTTTT
.	TRBV15	15	TRBD1	TRBJ2-7	CATSRITGVPYEQYF	TGTGCCACCAGCAGAATTACAGGGGTCCCCTACGAGCAGTACTTC
.	TRBV7-9	15	.	TRBJ1-1	CASGLGTGRNTEAFF	TGTGCCAGCGGCTTAGGAACAGGGAGAAACACTGAAGCTTTCTTT
.	TRBV20-1	16	.	TRBJ1-2	CSARDPSLSGNYGYTF	TGCAGTGCTAGAGATCCCAGTCTGAGCGGTAACTATGGCTACACCTTC
.	TRBV7-9	16	.	TRBJ1-2	CASSLGGAGSGYGYTF	TGTGCCAGCAGCTTAGGAGGGGCAGGTTCCGGCTATGGCTACACCTTC